This T cell receptor beta chain was identified in a study of T cells in Graves' hyperthyroidism and ophthalmopathy. Amplified TCR beta CDR3 regions derived from RNA transcripts. The TCR CDR3 was amplified in a first-round RT-PCR using the HTBI primer set. MiXCR, run by TCRdb on the multiplex PCR reads, gives a single entry per CDR3 protein. The sample lists around 600,000 distinct CDR3 sequences, approximately 15% occurring once. The trim removed 2 bases at V and 4 bases at J, leaving 10 bases unmatched. The germline V gene has CDR1 MNHEY and CDR2 SVGEGT. This CDR3 is 17 amino acids long. The sequence was obtained from a woman between 40 and 55 years old with Graves' ophthalmopathy. The sequencing input was blood. The chain links TRBV6-2 or TRBV6-3 to TRBJ2-1; TRBD2 agrees at 8 bases. The DNA of the CDR3 is TGTGCCAGCAGTTACCCCCGGGGGCGGGGGGATTACAATGAGCAGTTCTTC. The encoded protein is CASSYPRGRGDYNEQFF.